These 21 T cell receptor beta chains originate from one sample sequenced in a study of shared clonotypes between healthy human individuals. Method: immunoSEQ multiplex PCR; TCRdb's copy keeps in-frame clones and lacks some. The sample has around 350,000 clones, less than 85% seen once; the top ten hold 10%. The sequenced sample was memory CD4+ T cells sorted from blood. Stated subset: CD45RA-negative fraction. All receptors come from a man under 40 in good health.

V gene TRBV9 combines with J gene TRBJ1-1; D is possibly TRBD1 (5 bases). The CDR3 loop spans 15 amino acids. V shed 6 bases and J shed 4 bases, with 19 bases lying between them. Germline assignment: CDR1 SGDLS and CDR2 YYNGEE. The CDR3 sequence: CASTLGLGGGTEAFF. The CDR3, as DNA: TGTGCCAGCACCCTAGGATTGGGGGGAGGCACTGAAGCTTTCTTT.

As DNA, the CDR3 is TGTGCCAGCAGCTTGATAACGGTAGCCAAAAACATTCAGTACTTC. Protein: CASSLITVAKNIQYF. This rearrangement joins TRBV5-5 to TRBJ2-4; D is ambiguous. Trimming cost V 1 base and J 0 bases, with 8 bases left between them. This CDR3 has 15 amino acids. Germline lookup yields CDR1 SGHKS and CDR2 YYEKEE (reference sequence).

V and J are TRBV19 and TRBJ1-1, with D possibly matching TRBD1 (6 bases). Germline V lookup: CDR1 LNHDA, CDR2 SQIVND (reference sequence). The CDR3 totals 13 residues. Trimming stripped 1 base from V and 9 bases from J, with 12 bases between. DNA for the CDR3: TGTGCCAGTAGTATAGCCAGGGGCGCTAAAGCTTTCTTT. Translated, it gives CASSIARGAKAFF. The complete variable domain, with remaining parts taken from reference TRBV19 and TRBJ1-1, reads DGGITQSPKYLFRKEGQNVTLSCEQNLNHDAMYWYRQDPGQGLRLIYYSQIVNDFQKGDIAEGYSVSREKKESFPLTVTSAQKNPTAFYLCASSIARGAKAFFGQGTRLTVV.

This chain uses TRBV11-1 with TRBJ2-1; 10 nucleotides agree with TRBD2. The CDR3 consists of 17 residues. V shed 1 base and J 10 bases; nucleotides not matched to a gene: 13. The germline V gene encodes CDR1 SGHAT and CDR2 FQDESV (reference sequence). The CDR3 here is CASSLGQGLAGAREQFF. As DNA, the CDR3 is TGTGCCAGCAGCTTAGGACAGGGCCTAGCGGGAGCGAGGGAGCAGTTCTTC.

The gene calls are TRBV10-1 and TRBJ2-7, with 9 bases that match TRBD1. This CDR3 region has 14 residues. The V and J ends lost 4 bases and 2 bases, in that order; junction bases with no gene match: 3. Germline V gives CDR1 WNHNN, CDR2 SYGVQD (reference sequence). CDR3 residues: CASSGGQGPYEQYF. CDR3 bases: TGCGCCAGCAGTGGAGGACAGGGGCCCTACGAGCAGTACTTC.

This clone has more than one count but fewer than ten. This CDR3 is CASSQASPGTSSGNTIYF. CDR3 nucleotide sequence: TGCGCCAGCAGCCAAGCGTCCCCAGGTACTAGCTCTGGAAACACCATATATTTT. The chain has TRBV4-3 and TRBJ1-3, with unresolved D. V was pared by 1 base and J by 0 bases, with 16 bases between. Germline assignment: CDR1 LGHNA and CDR2 YSLEER. The CDR3 loop spans 18 amino acids.

J is TRBJ1-4 and V is TRBV15; maybe TRBD1 (6 bases). Trimming cost V 0 bases and J 5 bases, with 13 bases left between them. The CDR3 contains 16 residues. The V gene's germline CDR1 is LNHNV and CDR2 YYDKDF (reference sequence). This CDR3 reads CATSRDPRTANEKLFF. The CDR3 nucleotides are TGTGCCACCAGCAGAGATCCGAGGACAGCGAATGAAAAACTGTTTTTT.

The sample holds a few counts of this clone. V gene TRBV6-1 combines with J gene TRBJ2-7; 7 positions match TRBD2. CDR3 length: 19 amino acids. The germline V gene has CDR1 MNHNS and CDR2 SASEGT. J was trimmed by 0 bases and V by 2 bases; bases with no gene match: 16. Written as DNA, the CDR3 is TGTGCCAGCAGTGAAAAGTTCTGGGCTAGCGGAGCCAGCTCCTACGAGCAGTACTTC. This sequence encodes CASSEKFWASGASSYEQYF.

Concerning this clone itself: In the same sample, other DNA sequences code for this CDR3. The chain is built from TRBV9 and TRBJ2-7; D uncertain. The CDR3 is 13 amino acids. The V end lost 0 bases, the J end lost 6 bases, and 10 bases lay between the germline ends. Germline CDR1 SGDLS, CDR2 YYNGEE. This CDR3 is CASSVARAGEQYF. CDR3 coding DNA: TGTGCCAGCAGCGTAGCTCGGGCTGGCGAGCAGTACTTC.

Here the CDR3 DNA reads TGTGCCAGCAGTTTCCTAGCGGGAGCGGTCGGGGAGCTGTTTTTT. Amino acids: CASSFLAGAVGELFF. The rearrangement joins TRBV27 to TRBJ2-2, with 10 bases aligning to TRBD2. The CDR3 is made up of 15 amino acids. Germline V gene sequence: CDR1 MNHEY, CDR2 SMNVEV (reference sequence). Unmatched junction bases numbered 5, after V lost 3 bases and J lost 7 bases.

This clone was found many times. The chain couples TRBV10-3 to TRBJ2-6, with D tentatively TRBD2 (6 bases). Germline values: CDR1 ENHRY, CDR2 SYGVKD. The CDR3 contains 19 residues. Deletions cut 8 bases from V and 0 bases from J, with 23 bases between. The chain's CDR3 is CAIGGLTQRASSGANVLTF. The CDR3 region has the DNA TGTGCCATCGGAGGACTCACACAGCGGGCCAGCTCTGGGGCCAACGTCCTGACTTTC.

V usage is TRBV5-4 and J usage is TRBJ2-3; tentatively, D is TRBD2 (5 bases). The CDR3 sequence is 12 residues long. The germline V and J ends were trimmed by 4 bases and 5 bases, with 8 bases remaining between them. Germline-derived CDR1 and CDR2 are SGHNT and YYREEE (reference sequence). As DNA, the CDR3 is TGTGCCAGCAGCGATGCGGGAGATACGCAGTATTTT. It codes for CASSDAGDTQYF.

V gene TRBV19 combines with J gene TRBJ1-2; a weak D match, TRBD1 (6 bases). V lost 2 bases, J lost 3 bases, and 19 bases lay in between. Germline CDR1 reads LNHDA; CDR2 reads SQIVND (reference sequence). The length of the CDR3 is 17 residues. The CDR3 is CASSIIPGAGDDYGYTF. The CDR3 nucleotides are TGTGCCAGTAGTATAATCCCCGGGGCAGGGGATGACTATGGCTACACCTTC.

This clone was recorded many times. This sequence joins TRBV15 and TRBJ1-2, with D maybe TRBD1 (6 bases). CDR3 length: 12 residues. The V gene's germline CDR1 is LNHNV and CDR2 YYDKDF (reference sequence). Trimming pared 4 bases from V and 8 bases from J, leaving 11 bases between. DNA of the CDR3: TGTGCCACCAGCACAGAGACAGGAGGCTACACCTTC. Translated: CATSTETGGYTF.

The chain joins TRBV30 to TRBJ1-5; D may be TRBD1 (6 bases). This CDR3 comprises 16 residues. Trimming shortened V by 3 bases and J by 5 bases, and 20 bases separated the two germline ends. Germline V gene data show CDR1 as GTSNPN and CDR2 as SVGIG (reference sequence). DNA for the CDR3: TGTGCCTGGAGAGACCGACAGGTCGTGGGTTATCAGCCCCAGCATTTT. This gives the protein CAWRDRQVVGYQPQHF.

This chain joins TRBV19 and TRBJ1-2, with D unresolved. The germline CDR1 and CDR2 sequences are LNHDA and SQIVND (reference sequence). Trimming pared 1 base from V and 3 bases from J, leaving 15 bases between. The CDR3 spans 16 residues. DNA of the CDR3: TGTGCCAGTAGTATAGCTACGACGTTGGACTACTATGGCTACACCTTC. Translating gives CASSIATTLDYYGYTF. The complete variable domain, with remaining parts taken from reference TRBV19 and TRBJ1-2, reads DGGITQSPKYLFRKEGQNVTLSCEQNLNHDAMYWYRQDPGQGLRLIYYSQIVNDFQKGDIAEGYSVSREKKESFPLTVTSAQKNPTAFYLCASSIATTLDYYGYTFGSGTRLTVV.

This clone was seen ten or more times. The gene calls are TRBV6-5 and TRBJ2-7, with TRBD1 as a possible D gene (6 bases). Germline loops: CDR1 MNHEY, CDR2 SVGAGI. The CDR3 extends over 13 amino acids. Trimming pared 7 bases from V and 9 bases from J, leaving 19 bases between. The CDR3 DNA reads as TGTGCCAGCAATTCGCACCGTGGGGGCGTGCAGTACTTC. It yields the protein CASNSHRGGVQYF.

This clone was observed a few times. The J gene is TRBJ2-1, the V gene TRBV29-1; 9 nucleotides align to TRBD1. Trimming took 4 bases from V and 6 from J; bases not matched to a gene: 7. Germline V gene sequence: CDR1 SQVTM, CDR2 ANQGSEA. The CDR3 has 14 residues. The CDR3 DNA sequence: TGCAGCGTTGGTGGTGACAGGGGGTCCAATGAGCAGTTCTTC. Protein sequence: CSVGGDRGSNEQFF.

The rearrangement joins TRBV6-6 to TRBJ2-7, with D perhaps TRBD2 (6 bases). CDR1 and CDR2 (germline): MNHNY, SVGAGI (reference sequence). The CDR3 is 15 amino acids. V lost 0 bases, J lost 1 base, and 10 bases lay in between. CDR3 nucleotides: TGTGCCAGCAGTTACTCTTGGGAGGCTTCCTACGAGCAGTACTTC. Translation gives CASSYSWEASYEQYF.

V usage is TRBV5-1 and J usage is TRBJ1-1; a weak D match, TRBD1 (5 bases). The CDR3 length is 14 residues. The germline gives CDR1 SGHRS, CDR2 YFSETQ. V was clipped by 3 bases and J by 2 bases, with 11 bases between them. As DNA, the CDR3 is TGCGCCAGCAGCTCCCGAGGGGCCAACACTGAAGCTTTCTTT. Translating it yields CASSSRGANTEAFF.

CDR3 DNA: TGTGCCAGCAGCTTCAGGGGGGAGCTGTTTTTT. Translation: CASSFRGELFF. The J gene is TRBJ2-2, the V gene TRBV7-2; D gene uncertain. Germline V lookup: CDR1 SGHTA, CDR2 FQGNSA. CDR3 length: 11 amino acids. V was cut by 3 bases and J by 8 bases, with 4 bases left in between. Together with reference TRBV7-2 and TRBJ2-2, the CDR3 gives the full variable domain: GAGVSQSPSNKVTEKGKDVELRCDPISGHTALYWYRQSLGQGLEFLIYFQGNSAPDKSGLPSDRFSAERTGGSVSTLTIQRTQQEDSAVYLCASSFRGELFFGEGSRLTVL.